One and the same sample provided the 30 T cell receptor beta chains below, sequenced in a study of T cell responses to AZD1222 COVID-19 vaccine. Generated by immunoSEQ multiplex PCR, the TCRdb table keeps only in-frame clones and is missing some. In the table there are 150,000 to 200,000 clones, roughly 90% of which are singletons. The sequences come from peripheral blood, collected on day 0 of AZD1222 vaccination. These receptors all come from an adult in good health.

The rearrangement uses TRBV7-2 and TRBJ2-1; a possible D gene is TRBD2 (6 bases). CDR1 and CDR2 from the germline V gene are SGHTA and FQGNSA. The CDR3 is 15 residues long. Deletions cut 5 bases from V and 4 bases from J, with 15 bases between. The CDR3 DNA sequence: TGTGCCAGCAGCCCGGCGGGGACGGCATACAATGAGCAGTTCTTC. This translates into CASSPAGTAYNEQFF.

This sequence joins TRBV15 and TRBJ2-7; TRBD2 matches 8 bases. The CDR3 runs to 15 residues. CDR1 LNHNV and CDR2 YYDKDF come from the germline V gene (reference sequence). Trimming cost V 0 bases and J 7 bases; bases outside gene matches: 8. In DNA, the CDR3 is TGTGCCACCAGCAGAGATAAGGCGGGGGGCTGGGAGCAGTACTTC. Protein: CATSRDKAGGWEQYF. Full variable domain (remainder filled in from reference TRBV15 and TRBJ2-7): DAMVIQNPRYQVTQFGKPVTLSCSQTLNHNVMYWYQQKSSQAPKLLFHYYDKDFNNEADTPDNFQSRRPNTSFCFLDIRSPGLGDTAMYLCATSRDKAGGWEQYFGPGTRLTVT.

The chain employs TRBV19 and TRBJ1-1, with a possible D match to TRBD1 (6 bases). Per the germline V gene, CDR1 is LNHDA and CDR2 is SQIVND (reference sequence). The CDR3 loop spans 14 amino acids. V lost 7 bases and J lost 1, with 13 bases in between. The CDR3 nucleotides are TGTGCCAGTAAGGACAGCCAGTGGAACACTGAAGCTTTCTTT. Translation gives CASKDSQWNTEAFF.

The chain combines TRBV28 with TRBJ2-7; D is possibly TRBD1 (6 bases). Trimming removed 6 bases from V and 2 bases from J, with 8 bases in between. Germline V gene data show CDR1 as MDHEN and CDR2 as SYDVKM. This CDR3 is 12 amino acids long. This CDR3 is CASRGQAYEQYF. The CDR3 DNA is TGTGCCAGCAGGGGACAAGCCTACGAGCAGTACTTC.

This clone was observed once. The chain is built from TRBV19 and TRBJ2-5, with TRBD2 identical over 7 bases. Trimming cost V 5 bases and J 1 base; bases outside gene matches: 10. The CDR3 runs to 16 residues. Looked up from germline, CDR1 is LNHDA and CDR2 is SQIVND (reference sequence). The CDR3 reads CASSAYLLAPQETQYF. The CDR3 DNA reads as TGTGCCAGTAGTGCATACCTACTAGCGCCCCAAGAGACCCAGTACTTC.

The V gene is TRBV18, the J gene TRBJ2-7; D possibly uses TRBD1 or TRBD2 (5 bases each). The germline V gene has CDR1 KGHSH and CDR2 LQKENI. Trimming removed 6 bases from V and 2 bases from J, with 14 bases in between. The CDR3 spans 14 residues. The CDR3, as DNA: TGTGCCAGCTCGCCTCGGGGCTATCCCTACGAGCAGTACTTC. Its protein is CASSPRGYPYEQYF.

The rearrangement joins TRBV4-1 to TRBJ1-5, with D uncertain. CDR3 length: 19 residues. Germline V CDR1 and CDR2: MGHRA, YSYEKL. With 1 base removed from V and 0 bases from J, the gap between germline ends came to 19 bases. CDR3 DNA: TGCGCCAGCAGCCAAGCCAGTATAGGCGGGCCTAATAGCAATCAGCCCCAGCATTTT. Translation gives CASSQASIGGPNSNQPQHF.

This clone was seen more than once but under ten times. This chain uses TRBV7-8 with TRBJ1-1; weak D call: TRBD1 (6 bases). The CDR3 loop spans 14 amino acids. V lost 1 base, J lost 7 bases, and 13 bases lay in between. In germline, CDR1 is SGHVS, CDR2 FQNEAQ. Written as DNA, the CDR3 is TGTGCCAGCAGCTTAGGGGGGACATGGATTGAAGCTTTCTTT. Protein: CASSLGGTWIEAFF.

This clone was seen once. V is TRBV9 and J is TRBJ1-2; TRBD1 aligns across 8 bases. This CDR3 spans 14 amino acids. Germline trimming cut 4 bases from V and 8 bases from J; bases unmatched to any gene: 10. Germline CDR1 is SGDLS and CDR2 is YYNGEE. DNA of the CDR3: TGTGCCAGCAGCCCCGACGTGACAGGGGTAGGCTACACCTTC. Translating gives CASSPDVTGVGYTF.

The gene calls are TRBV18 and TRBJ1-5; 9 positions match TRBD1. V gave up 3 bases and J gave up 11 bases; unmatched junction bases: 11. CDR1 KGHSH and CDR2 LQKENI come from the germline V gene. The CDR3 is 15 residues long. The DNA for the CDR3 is TGTGCCAGCTCACCCGGACAGGGGCCGCCCCCAGCCCAGCATTTT. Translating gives CASSPGQGPPPAQHF.

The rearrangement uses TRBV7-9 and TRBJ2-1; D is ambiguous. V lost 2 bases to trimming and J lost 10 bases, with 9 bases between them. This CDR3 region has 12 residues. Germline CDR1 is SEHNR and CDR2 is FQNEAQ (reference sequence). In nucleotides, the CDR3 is TGTGCCAGCAGCTTAAACCTGGACGAGCAGTTCTTC. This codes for CASSLNLDEQFF.

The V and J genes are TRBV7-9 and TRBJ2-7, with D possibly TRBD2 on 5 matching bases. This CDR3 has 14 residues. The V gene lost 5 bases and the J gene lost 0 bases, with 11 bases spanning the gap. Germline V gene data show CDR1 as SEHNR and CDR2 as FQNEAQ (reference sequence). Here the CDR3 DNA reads TGTGCCAGCAGCCCTAGCCGTCGCTCCTACGAGCAGTACTTC. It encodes CASSPSRRSYEQYF.

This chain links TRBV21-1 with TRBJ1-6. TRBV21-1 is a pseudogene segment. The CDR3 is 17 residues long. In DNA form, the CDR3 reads TGTGCCAGCAGGAACTATTCGGCAGAGCGGAACGATTCACCCCTCCACTTT. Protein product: CASRNYSAERNDSPLHF.

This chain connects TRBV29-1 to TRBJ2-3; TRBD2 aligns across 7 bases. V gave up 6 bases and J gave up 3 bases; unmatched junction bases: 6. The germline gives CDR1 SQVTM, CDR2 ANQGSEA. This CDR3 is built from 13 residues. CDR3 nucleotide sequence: TGCAGCGTCCGCAGGACTAGAACAGATACGCAGTATTTT. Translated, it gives CSVRRTRTDTQYF.

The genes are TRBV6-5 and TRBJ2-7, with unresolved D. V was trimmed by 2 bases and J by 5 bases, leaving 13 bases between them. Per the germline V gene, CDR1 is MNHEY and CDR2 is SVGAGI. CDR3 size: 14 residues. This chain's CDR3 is CASSYLPGIDEQYF. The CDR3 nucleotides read TGTGCCAGCAGTTACCTCCCGGGTATCGACGAGCAGTACTTC.

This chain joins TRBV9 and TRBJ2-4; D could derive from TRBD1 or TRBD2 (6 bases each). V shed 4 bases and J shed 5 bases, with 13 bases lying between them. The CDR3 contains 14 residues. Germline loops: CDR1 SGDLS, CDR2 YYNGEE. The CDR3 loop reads CASSLSGGQNIQYF. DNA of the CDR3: TGTGCCAGCAGCCTTAGTGGGGGGCAAAACATTCAGTACTTC.

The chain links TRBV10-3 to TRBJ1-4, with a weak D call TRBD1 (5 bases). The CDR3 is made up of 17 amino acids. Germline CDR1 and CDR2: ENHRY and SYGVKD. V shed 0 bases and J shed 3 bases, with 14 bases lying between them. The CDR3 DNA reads TGTGCCATCAGTGAGTCGGGCTGGGGCCACTCTAATGAAAAACTGTTTTTT. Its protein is CAISESGWGHSNEKLFF.

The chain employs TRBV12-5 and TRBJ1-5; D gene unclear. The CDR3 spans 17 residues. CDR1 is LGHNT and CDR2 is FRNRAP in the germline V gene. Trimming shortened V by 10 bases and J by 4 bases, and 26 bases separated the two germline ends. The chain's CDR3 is CATFLGEAARGNQPQHF. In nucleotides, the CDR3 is TGTGCTACTTTCCTGGGAGAGGCGGCAAGAGGAAATCAGCCCCAGCATTTT.

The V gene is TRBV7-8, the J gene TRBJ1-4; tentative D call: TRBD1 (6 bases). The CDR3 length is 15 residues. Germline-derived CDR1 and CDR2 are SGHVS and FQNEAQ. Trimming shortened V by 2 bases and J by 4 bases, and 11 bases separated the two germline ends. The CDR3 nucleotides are TGTGCCAGCAGCTTATCGACAGGCTTTAATGAAAAACTGTTTTTT. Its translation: CASSLSTGFNEKLFF.

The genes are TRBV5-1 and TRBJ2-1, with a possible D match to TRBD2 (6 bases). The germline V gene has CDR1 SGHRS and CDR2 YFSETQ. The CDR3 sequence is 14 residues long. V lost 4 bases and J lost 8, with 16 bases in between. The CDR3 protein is CASSIPLPGDEQFF. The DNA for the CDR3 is TGCGCCAGCAGCATTCCCCTACCGGGGGATGAGCAGTTCTTC.

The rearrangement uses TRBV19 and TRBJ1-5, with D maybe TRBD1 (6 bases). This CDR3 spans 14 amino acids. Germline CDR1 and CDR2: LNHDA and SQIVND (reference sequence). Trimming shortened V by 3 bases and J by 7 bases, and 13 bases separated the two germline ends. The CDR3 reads CASSMDRGYQPQHF. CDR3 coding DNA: TGTGCCAGTAGTATGGATAGGGGGTACCAGCCCCAGCATTTT. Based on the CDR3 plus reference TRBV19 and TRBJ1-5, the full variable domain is DGGITQSPKYLFRKEGQNVTLSCEQNLNHDAMYWYRQDPGQGLRLIYYSQIVNDFQKGDIAEGYSVSREKKESFPLTVTSAQKNPTAFYLCASSMDRGYQPQHFGDGTRLSIL.

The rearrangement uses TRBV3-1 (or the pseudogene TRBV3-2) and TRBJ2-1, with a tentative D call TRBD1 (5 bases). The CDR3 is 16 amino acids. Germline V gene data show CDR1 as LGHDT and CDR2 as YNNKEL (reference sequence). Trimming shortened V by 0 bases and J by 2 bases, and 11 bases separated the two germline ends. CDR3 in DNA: TGTGCCAGCAGCCAAGACGCAGGGCGGACCTACAATGAGCAGTTCTTC. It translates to CASSQDAGRTYNEQFF.

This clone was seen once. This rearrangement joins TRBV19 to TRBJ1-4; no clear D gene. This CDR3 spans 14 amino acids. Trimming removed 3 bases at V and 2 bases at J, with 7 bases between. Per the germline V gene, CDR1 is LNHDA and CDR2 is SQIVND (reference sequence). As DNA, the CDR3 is TGTGCCAGTAGTATTGGGCCCACTAATGAAAAACTGTTTTTT. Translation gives CASSIGPTNEKLFF. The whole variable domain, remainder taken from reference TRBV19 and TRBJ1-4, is DGGITQSPKYLFRKEGQNVTLSCEQNLNHDAMYWYRQDPGQGLRLIYYSQIVNDFQKGDIAEGYSVSREKKESFPLTVTSAQKNPTAFYLCASSIGPTNEKLFFGSGTQLSVL.

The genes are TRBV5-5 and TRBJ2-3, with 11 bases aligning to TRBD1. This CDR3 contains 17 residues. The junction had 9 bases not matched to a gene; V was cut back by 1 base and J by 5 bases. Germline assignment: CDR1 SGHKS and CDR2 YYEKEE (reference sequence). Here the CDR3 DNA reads TGTGCCAGCAGCTTGAGTTTGGGACAGGGGGAGGTAGATACGCAGTATTTT. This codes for CASSLSLGQGEVDTQYF. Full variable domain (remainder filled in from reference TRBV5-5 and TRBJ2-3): DAGVTQSPTHLIKTRGQQVTLRCSPISGHKSVSWYQQVLGQGPQFIFQYYEKEERGRGNFPDRFSARQFPNYSSELNVNALLLGDSALYLCASSLSLGQGEVDTQYFGPGTRLTVL.

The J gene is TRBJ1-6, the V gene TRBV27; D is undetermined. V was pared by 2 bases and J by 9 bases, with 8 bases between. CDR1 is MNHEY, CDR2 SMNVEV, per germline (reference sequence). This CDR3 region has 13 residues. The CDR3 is CASSLPPGSPLHF. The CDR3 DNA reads TGTGCCAGCAGTTTACCGCCGGGTTCACCCCTCCACTTT.

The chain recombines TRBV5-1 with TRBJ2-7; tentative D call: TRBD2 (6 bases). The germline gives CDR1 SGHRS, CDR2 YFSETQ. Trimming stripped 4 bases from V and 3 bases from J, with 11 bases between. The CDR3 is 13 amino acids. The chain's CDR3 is CASSAGTGYEQYF. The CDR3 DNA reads TGCGCCAGCAGCGCCGGGACTGGCTACGAGCAGTACTTC.

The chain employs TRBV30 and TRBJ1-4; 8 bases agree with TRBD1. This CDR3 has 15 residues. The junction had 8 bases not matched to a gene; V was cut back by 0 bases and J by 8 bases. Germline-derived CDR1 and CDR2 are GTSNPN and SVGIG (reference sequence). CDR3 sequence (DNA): TGTGCCTGGAGTGTCCCCGACAGGGGCCACGAAAAACTGTTTTTT. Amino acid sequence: CAWSVPDRGHEKLFF.

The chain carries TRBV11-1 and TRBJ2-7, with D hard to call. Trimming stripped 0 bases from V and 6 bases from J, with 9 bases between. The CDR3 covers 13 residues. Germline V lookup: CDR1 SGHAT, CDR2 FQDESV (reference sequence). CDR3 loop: CASSLALISEQYF. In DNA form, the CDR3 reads TGTGCCAGCAGCTTAGCGCTAATTTCCGAGCAGTACTTC.

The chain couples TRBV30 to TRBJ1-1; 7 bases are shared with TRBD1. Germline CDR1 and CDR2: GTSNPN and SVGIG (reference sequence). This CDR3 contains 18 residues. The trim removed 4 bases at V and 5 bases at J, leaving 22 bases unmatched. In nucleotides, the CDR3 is TGTGCCTGGATATCGGGAGACAGGGTCCGTTTGCTAGTGACTGAAGCTTTCTTT. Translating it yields CAWISGDRVRLLVTEAFF.

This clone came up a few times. The CDR3 protein is CASSPGQLNYGYTF. The CDR3 DNA reads as TGTGCCAGTAGCCCGGGACAGCTTAACTATGGCTACACCTTC. This chain connects TRBV19 to TRBJ1-2; 7 positions agree with TRBD1. The trim removed 6 bases at V and 1 base at J, leaving 5 bases unmatched. CDR3 length equals 14 residues. Germline CDR1 is LNHDA and CDR2 is SQIVND (reference sequence). Together with reference TRBV19 and TRBJ1-2, the CDR3 gives the full variable domain: DGGITQSPKYLFRKEGQNVTLSCEQNLNHDAMYWYRQDPGQGLRLIYYSQIVNDFQKGDIAEGYSVSREKKESFPLTVTSAQKNPTAFYLCASSPGQLNYGYTFGSGTRLTVV.